This T cell receptor beta chain was recovered during a study of shared clonotypes between healthy human individuals. Only in-frame clones appear in the TCRdb table, and some are missing; sequencing was by immunoSEQ multiplex PCR. The table records fewer than 1.4 million clones, 75% to 80% of them present only once. This CDR3 has 22 residues. CDR1 and CDR2 (germline): MDHEN, SYDVKM. V trimming: 5 bases; J trimming: 8 bases; junction bases outside the gene matches: 25. The chain links TRBV28 to TRBJ2-1, with TRBD2 identical over 15 bases. The sequence derives from a man aged 18 to 29 in good health. Some clones in this sample may be carry-over from other donors' samples. The sequencing input was memory CD4+ T cells from PBMCs. Subset described: CD45RA-negative fraction. CDR3 DNA: TGTGCCAGCAGTCTCCCGGGACTAGCGGGAGGCGGCTGGGGGGGCAAGGTCCATGAGCAGTTCTTC. It translates to CASSLPGLAGGGWGGKVHEQFF.